The rows below give T cell receptor beta chains drawn from one sample of a study of radiotherapy plus CTLA-4 blockade in lung cancer. TCRdb's copy holds only in-frame clones and misses some; the assay was immunoSEQ multiplex PCR. Of 60,000 to 70,000 clones in the sample, roughly 85% were seen once. Sequenced here: peripheral blood, sampled from a patient treated with radiotherapy plus ipilimumab. The receptors were gathered from a human donor with non-small cell lung cancer who had a complete response to radiotherapy plus ipilimumab. Each CDR3 is given with its conserved first and last residue. D genes are given only for firm matches. Clone size appears in some rows only: once, few, many, or a class for an expanded clone.

size	length	D	J	V	DNA	CDR3
.	14	.	TRBJ2-5	TRBV5-1	TGCGCCAGCAGCTTGGAGCCAGGGGACGAAACCCAGTACTTC	CASSLEPGDETQYF
.	15	.	TRBJ2-5	TRBV6-5	TGTGCCAGCAGTTACGGAGCGGCCGCAATAGAGACCCAGTACTTC	CASSYGAAAIETQYF
.	14	.	TRBJ1-6	TRBV7-9	TGTGCCAGCAGCTTTGGGCAGTATAATTCACCCCTCCACTTT	CASSFGQYNSPLHF
once	15	.	TRBJ2-7	TRBV14	TGTGCCAGCAGCCTGCTCGGGGGACCGAACTACGAGCAGTACTTC	CASSLLGGPNYEQYF
.	12	.	TRBJ2-2	TRBV7-2	TGTGCCAGCAGCTTAGGGGCCGGGGAGCTGTTTTTT	CASSLGAGELFF
.	18	.	TRBJ2-4	TRBV25-1	TGTGCCAGCAGTGAAGAATTTTGCAGGGTTCGGGCCAAAAACATTCAGTACTTC	CASSEEFCRVRAKNIQYF
.	15	.	TRBJ2-5	TRBV11-3	TGTGCCAGCAGCTTAGGTGGAGGGGGCGGCGAGACCCAGTACTTC	CASSLGGGGGETQYF
.	15	.	TRBJ2-2	TRBV19	TGTGCCAGTAGGGGGGGACAGACCCTAACCGGGGAGCTGTTTTTT	CASRGGQTLTGELFF
.	16	TRBD2	TRBJ2-2	TRBV19	TGTGCCAGTAGGGGACTAGCGGTAATGAACACCGGGGAGCTGTTTTTT	CASRGLAVMNTGELFF
.	14	TRBD1	TRBJ1-1	TRBV6-6	TGTGCCAGCAGCCCAACAACAGGGGGGACTGAAGCTTTCTTT	CASSPTTGGTEAFF
.	17	.	TRBJ1-1	TRBV9	TGTGCCAGCAGCGTCGGGACAAGTTGGGGGCAAAACACTGAAGCTTTCTTT	CASSVGTSWGQNTEAFF
.	11	.	TRBJ1-1	TRBV6-5	TGTGCCAGCAGTGGCGTTGGTGAAGCTTTCTTT	CASSGVGEAFF
.	14	TRBD1	TRBJ1-6	TRBV5-8	TGTGCCAGCAGCTTTGGGACAGAGAATTCACCCCTCCACTTT	CASSFGTENSPLHF
once	14	TRBD1	TRBJ2-7	TRBV30	TGTGCCTGGAGCAGGGACAGGGGCCTCTACGAGCAGTACTTC	CAWSRDRGLYEQYF
once	14	.	TRBJ2-1	TRBV9	TGTGCCAGCAGCGTAGGCCGCGCATACAATGAGCAGTTCTTC	CASSVGRAYNEQFF
.	15	TRBD1	TRBJ1-2	TRBV19	TGTGCCAGTAGCCGAGGACAGGGAAGGGAGAGGGGCTACACCTTC	CASSRGQGRERGYTF
.	14	.	TRBJ1-1	TRBV7-9	TGTGCCAGCAGCTTAGATTTGGGGGGCGCAGGAGCTTTCTTT	CASSLDLGGAGAFF
.	18	TRBD2	TRBJ2-6	TRBV30	TGTGCCTGGAGTCGCGGGCGGGGGGTTTTCTCTGGGGCCAACGTCCTGACTTTC	CAWSRGRGVFSGANVLTF
once	16	.	TRBJ2-3	TRBV11-2	TGTGCCAGCAGCCCGAATCGGGGAAGGATATCAGATACGCAGTATTTT	CASSPNRGRISDTQYF
.	12	.	TRBJ2-5	TRBV7-8	TGTGCCAGCAGCCCAACCTGGGAGACCCAGTACTTC	CASSPTWETQYF
.	17	.	TRBJ2-2	TRBV27	TGTGCCAGCAGTATTATTCCCGGGACCCGGGGCACCGGGGAGCTGTTTTTT	CASSIIPGTRGTGELFF
.	19	.	TRBJ2-1	TRBV5-5	TGTGCCAGCAGCCAGATTGCAGGGGCCCGCATCTTCTCCTACAATGAGCAGTTCTTC	CASSQIAGARIFSYNEQFF
.	15	TRBD2	TRBJ2-5	TRBV6-5	TGTGCCAGCACCCGAGGGACTAGCGGGGGAGAGACCCAGTACTTC	CASTRGTSGGETQYF
.	13	.	TRBJ2-2	TRBV27	TGTGCCAGCAGGCCAGGTTTCGAGAGCCAGCTGTTTTTT	CASRPGFESQLFF
medium-sized	12	TRBD1	TRBJ2-1	TRBV6-5	TGTGCCAGCAGTTACTCGGCAGGGGGCCTGTTCTTC	CASSYSAGGLFF
.	13	.	TRBJ1-5	TRBV27	TGTGCCAGCAGTTTCGGGTCGGCGCGGCCCCAGCATTTT	CASSFGSARPQHF
few	14	TRBD1	TRBJ2-4	TRBV6-4	TGTGCCAGCAGTGAAACAGGGGGCTTTGACATTCAGTACTTC	CASSETGGFDIQYF
.	14	.	TRBJ1-1	TRBV7-9	TGTGCCAGCAGCCTCACTGGCCCCAACACTGAAGCTTTCTTT	CASSLTGPNTEAFF
.	14	.	TRBJ1-2	TRBV7-9	TGTGCCAGCAGCGCGGGACAACTTAACTATGGCTACACCTTC	CASSAGQLNYGYTF
.	16	.	TRBJ2-3	TRBV9	TGTGCCAGCAGCGTAAAGGCTAGCGTTAGCACAGATACGCAGTATTTT	CASSVKASVSTDTQYF
.	16	TRBD2	TRBJ2-5	TRBV19	TGTGCCAGTAGTATAGGGACTAGCGGGATGGGGGAGACCCAGTACTTC	CASSIGTSGMGETQYF
once	12	.	TRBJ1-1	TRBV11-2	TGTGCCAGCAGCTCGTTAGGGTCACCCGCTTTCTTT	CASSSLGSPAFF
.	17	TRBD1	TRBJ2-1	TRBV9	TGTGCCAGCAGCTTGAGAGCAGGGGGCAATACCTACAATGAGCAGTTCTTC	CASSLRAGGNTYNEQFF
.	13	TRBD1	TRBJ2-5	TRBV29-1	TGCAGCGCCATGACAGGGTATCGGGAGACCCAGTACTTC	CSAMTGYRETQYF
few	14	.	TRBJ1-5	TRBV5-6	TGTGCCAGCAGCTTGATTCGTAGCAATCAGCCCCAGCATTTT	CASSLIRSNQPQHF
.	15	TRBD1	TRBJ1-6	TRBV6-5	TGTGCCAGCAGCGATACGGGACAGCGGAATTCACCCCTCCACTTT	CASSDTGQRNSPLHF
few	16	.	TRBJ2-3	TRBV2	TGTGCCAGCAACCTAAACGGGAGACCAAACACAGATACGCAGTATTTT	CASNLNGRPNTDTQYF
.	15	.	TRBJ1-4	TRBV5-1	TGCGCCAGCAGCACAGTACCGGCGGATAATCAAAAACTGTTTTTT	CASSTVPADNQKLFF
few	14	TRBD1	TRBJ1-1	TRBV19	TGTGCCAGTAGTATCGACAGGGGTGGAACTGAAGCTTTCTTT	CASSIDRGGTEAFF
.	16	TRBD1	TRBJ1-1	TRBV4-1	TGCGCCAGCAGCCCCACCGGACAGGGGTATAGGGCTGAAGCTTTCTTT	CASSPTGQGYRAEAFF
once	14	.	TRBJ2-7	TRBV29-1	TGCAGCGTCAGCAGCGGTCTTAGCTCCTACGAGCAGTACTTC	CSVSSGLSSYEQYF
.	16	.	TRBJ2-4	TRBV5-1	TGCGCCAGCAGCTTGGGCCCCCGGGAAGGCAAAAACATTCAGTACTTC	CASSLGPREGKNIQYF
few	15	TRBD1	TRBJ2-3	TRBV5-4	TGTGCCAGCAGCCGGGGACAGGGTATTATGGATACGCAGTATTTT	CASSRGQGIMDTQYF
.	15	.	TRBJ2-5	TRBV6-5	TGTGCCAGCAGTTACTCGGTACAGGTCCAAGAGACCCAGTACTTC	CASSYSVQVQETQYF
.	14	.	TRBJ2-1	TRBV25-1	TGTGCCAGCAGTGGAGAGGTCTCCTACAATGAGCAGTTCTTC	CASSGEVSYNEQFF
.	13	.	TRBJ1-5	TRBV5-1	TGCGCCAGCAGGGAAGGGTTCGGTCAGCCCCAGCATTTT	CASREGFGQPQHF
.	14	.	TRBJ2-5	TRBV27	TGTGCCAGCAGTACACGGACGGGTGGAGAGACCCAGTACTTC	CASSTRTGGETQYF
.	18	TRBD2	TRBJ2-1	TRBV11-3	TGTGCCAGCAGCTCCTCCACTTTTACTAGCGGGCCGGTCATTGAGCAGTTCTTC	CASSSSTFTSGPVIEQFF
.	15	TRBD1	TRBJ1-5	TRBV27	TGTGCCAGCAGTCCAAGGACAGGGGCCGAGCAGCCCCAGCATTTT	CASSPRTGAEQPQHF
.	15	.	TRBJ1-4	TRBV6-6	TGTGCCAGCAGTTACTCGAGTGACGGATTCGAAAAACTGTTTTTT	CASSYSSDGFEKLFF